These 5 T cell receptor beta chains came from one sample sequenced in a study of response to subunit inactivated influenza vaccine. TCRdb reprocessed the RT-PCR reads via MiXCR and lists one record per CDR3 protein. The sample has hundreds of thousands of distinct CDR3 sequences, approximately 15% seen once. The sequencing used PBMCs from blood, collected around 15 days before vaccination. These receptors were taken from a man between 50 and 59 years old who received an inactivated influenza vaccine.

The chain combines TRBV11-2 with TRBJ2-7; either TRBD1 or TRBD2 may fit D (7 bases each). Per germline, CDR1 SGHAT and CDR2 FQNNGV. The V end was cut by 0 bases, the J end by 0 bases, with 21 bases between. The CDR3 loop spans 19 amino acids. Written as DNA, the CDR3 is TGTGCCAGCAGCTTAGAGGCCCTAGGGAGGGGGACAGTCTCCTACGAGCAGTACTTC. Translated, it gives CASSLEALGRGTVSYEQYF.

The table lists this clonotype with a few counts. V usage is TRBV5-1 and J usage is TRBJ2-1, with 8 bases aligning to TRBD2. This CDR3 spans 16 amino acids. Trimming cost V 1 base and J 2 bases; bases outside gene matches: 5. The V gene's germline CDR1 is SGHRS and CDR2 YFSETQ. The CDR3 sequence is CASSLLPAGAYNEQFF. In DNA form, the CDR3 reads TGCGCCAGCAGCTTGTTACCAGCGGGAGCCTACAATGAGCAGTTCTTC.

This clonotype was found a few times. The chain uses TRBV6-1 and TRBJ2-5; 8 bases align to TRBD1. Looked up from germline, CDR1 is MNHNS and CDR2 is SASEGT. With V trimmed by 6 bases and J by 7 bases, 10 bases remained unmatched. The length of the CDR3 is 14 residues. The CDR3 nucleotides read TGTGCCAGCAGGGCCGGGACAGGCCTCGGGACCCAGTACTTC. It translates to CASRAGTGLGTQYF.

This clonotype was seen a few times. The chain has TRBV10-3 and TRBJ1-5; D call uncertain. Looked up from germline, CDR1 is ENHRY and CDR2 is SYGVKD. Trimming cost V 4 bases and J 6 bases, with 7 bases left between them. The CDR3 covers 12 residues. The CDR3 DNA sequence: TGTGCCATCAGTGCTAAGAGTCAGCCCCAGCATTTT. It is translated as CAISAKSQPQHF.

The genes are TRBV27 and TRBJ2-7; TRBD2 agrees at 9 bases. Germline trimming cut 0 bases from V and 3 bases from J; bases unmatched to any gene: 9. The CDR3 sequence is 17 residues long. From germline, CDR1 is MNHEY and CDR2 SMNVEV (reference sequence). The CDR3 reads CASSLSGPSGTYYEQYF. In nucleotides, the CDR3 is TGTGCCAGCAGTTTATCTGGGCCTAGCGGGACTTACTACGAGCAGTACTTC.